What follows are 15 T cell receptor beta chains derived from one specimen sequenced in a study of cytomegalovirus exposure and HLA in healthy donors. The PCR contained 60 Vbeta and 13 Jbeta primers. Sequenced by immunoSEQ multiplex PCR; TCRdb stores in-frame clones only, minus some. Of about 120,000 clones in the sample, about 80% were seen once. The sequencing input was PBMCs. The receptors were gathered from a young man in good health and CMV-seropositive.

This clone was recorded once. The gene calls are TRBV4-1 and TRBJ1-1; D ambiguous. This CDR3 comprises 14 residues. Germline V gene lookup returns CDR1 MGHRA and CDR2 YSYEKL. V gave up 5 bases and J gave up 2 bases, with 12 bases separating them. This chain's CDR3 is CASSSKNRNTEAFF. CDR3 in DNA: TGCGCCAGCAGCTCCAAAAATAGAAACACTGAAGCTTTCTTT.

This clone was recorded only once. The rearrangement joins TRBV7-9 to TRBJ2-7, with TRBD1 matching 12 bases. Germline V lookup: CDR1 SEHNR, CDR2 FQNEAQ (reference sequence). CDR3 length equals 15 residues. With 8 bases clipped from V and 2 bases from J, the junction kept 7 bases outside the gene matches. DNA for the CDR3: TGTGCCAGCTCGCCTCGGGACAGGGGGCCCTACGAGCAGTACTTC. It translates to CASSPRDRGPYEQYF.

Here the CDR3 reads CASSGGTVTEKLFF. CDR3 nucleotide sequence: TGTGCCAGCAGTGGAGGGACAGTGACGGAGAAACTGTTTTTT. The chain couples TRBV2 to TRBJ1-4; TRBD1 matches 7 bases. After removal of 4 bases from V and 11 bases from J, the junction contained 10 bases not matched to a gene. The length of the CDR3 is 14 residues. Germline V gives CDR1 SNHLY, CDR2 FYNNEI.

This chain connects TRBV30 to TRBJ2-7, with 9 bases identical to TRBD1. J lost 3 bases, V lost 0 bases, and 0 bases had no gene match. CDR1 is GTSNPN and CDR2 is SVGIG in the germline V gene (reference sequence). The CDR3 spans 13 residues. As DNA, the CDR3 is TGTGCCTGGAGTGTGGGACAGGGCTACGAGCAGTACTTC. It specifies CAWSVGQGYEQYF.

The genes are TRBV6-6 and TRBJ1-3, with no clear D. The CDR3 spans 15 residues. Germline CDR1 and CDR2: MNHNY and SVGAGI (reference sequence). V lost 0 bases to trimming and J lost 1 base, with 7 bases between them. CDR3 coding DNA: TGTGCCAGCAGTTACTCGTCAGGTTCTGGAAACACCATATATTTT. Protein product: CASSYSSGSGNTIYF.

The chain joins TRBV10-3 to TRBJ1-5; 7 positions agree with TRBD1. CDR1 and CDR2 (germline): ENHRY, SYGVKD. Trimming cost V 6 bases and J 9 bases; bases outside gene matches: 11. This CDR3 contains 14 residues. The CDR3 spells CAISRDSEESPQHF. The CDR3 DNA follows: TGTGCCATCAGCCGGGACAGTGAAGAATCGCCCCAGCATTTT.

This sequence joins TRBV19 and TRBJ2-1, with D uncertain. V lost 3 bases, J lost 6 bases, and 9 bases lay in between. From germline, CDR1 is LNHDA and CDR2 SQIVND (reference sequence). The CDR3 contains 13 residues. The CDR3 nucleotides read TGTGCCAGTAGTATCGGTGTCGCCAATGAGCAGTTCTTC. Encoded protein: CASSIGVANEQFF.

This chain connects TRBV10-3 to TRBJ1-5, with a weak D call TRBD1 (5 bases). Germline-derived CDR1 and CDR2 are ENHRY and SYGVKD. The CDR3 runs to 15 residues. V shed 10 bases and J shed 3 bases, with 19 bases lying between them. For the CDR3, the DNA is TGTGCCACCCGCTTCTCGGCAGGGCCCAATCAGCCCCAGCATTTT. Translated, it gives CATRFSAGPNQPQHF.

This clone was detected once. The chain couples TRBV7-2 to TRBJ1-2; 7 nucleotides match TRBD1. The germline CDR1 and CDR2 sequences are SGHTA and FQGNSA. After removal of 5 bases from V and 4 bases from J, the junction contained 13 bases not matched to a gene. The CDR3 runs to 16 residues. As DNA, the CDR3 is TGTGCCAGCAGCCCCGTACCAGGACAGGCAATCTATGGCTACACCTTC. It is translated as CASSPVPGQAIYGYTF.

This chain links TRBV7-3 with TRBJ2-7; the match to TRBD2 covers 7 bases. Losses at the gene ends were 2 bases for V and 1 base for J; bases not matched to a gene: 5. The CDR3 has 15 amino acids. CDR1 SGHTA and CDR2 FQGTGA come from the germline V gene. The chain's CDR3 is CASSLGAGVSYEQYF. Here the CDR3 DNA reads TGTGCCAGCAGCTTAGGTGCGGGAGTGTCCTACGAGCAGTACTTC. The complete variable domain, with remaining parts taken from reference TRBV7-3 and TRBJ2-7, reads GAGVSQTPSNKVTEKGKYVELRCDPISGHTALYWYRQSLGQGPEFLIYFQGTGAADDSGLPNDRFFAVRPEGSVSTLKIQRTERGDSAVYLCASSLGAGVSYEQYFGPGTRLTVT.

This sequence joins TRBV4-3 and TRBJ2-3; TRBD1 aligns across 8 bases. Germline loops: CDR1 LGHNA, CDR2 YSLEER. CDR3 length equals 20 residues. V was clipped by 4 bases and J by 3 bases; unmatched bases: 21. CDR3 nucleotides: TGCGCCAGCAGCCGCTCCCCCGGGACAGGATACCCTGGACAGACAGATACGCAGTATTTT. Protein sequence: CASSRSPGTGYPGQTDTQYF.

This chain connects TRBV7-9 to TRBJ2-5; 10 bases are a match to TRBD2. Germline V gene sequence: CDR1 SEHNR, CDR2 FQNEAQ (reference sequence). This CDR3 region has 14 residues. V was clipped by 5 bases and J by 5 bases; unmatched bases: 5. The CDR3 DNA reads TGTGCCAGCAGCCTTGGGACTAGCGATGAGACCCAGTACTTC. This sequence encodes CASSLGTSDETQYF.

CDR3 residues: CASSVDGGGAYEQYF. As DNA, the CDR3 is TGTGCCAGCAGCGTAGATGGCGGGGGGGCCTACGAGCAGTACTTC. The chain is built from TRBV9 and TRBJ2-7, with 9 bases fitting TRBD2. The CDR3 contains 15 residues. V trimming: 0 bases; J trimming: 2 bases; junction bases outside the gene matches: 3. CDR1 and CDR2 (germline): SGDLS, YYNGEE.

This clone appeared a few times. This chain links TRBV28 with TRBJ1-4; D is undetermined. CDR1 and CDR2 (germline): MDHEN, SYDVKM. CDR3 length: 13 amino acids. Trimming removed 2 bases from V and 6 bases from J, with 7 bases in between. As DNA, the CDR3 is TGTGCCAGCAGTTTAGCCCAGGATGAAAAACTGTTTTTT. Translated, it gives CASSLAQDEKLFF.

The chain employs TRBV7-6 and TRBJ2-3; 10 bases agree with TRBD2. Germline V lookup: CDR1 SGHVS, CDR2 FNYEAQ. The CDR3 is 18 amino acids. Trimming took 3 bases from V and 0 from J; bases not matched to a gene: 9. CDR3 in DNA: TGTGCCAGCAGCTTGGGGCTAGCGGGGGATCCTAGCACAGATACGCAGTATTTT. The encoded protein is CASSLGLAGDPSTDTQYF.